This record concerns one TCR beta chain sequence. As yet, its antigen is unknown. This record comes from a study of T-cell memory formation after mild COVID-19. A 5'RACE reaction primed in the constant segment made cDNA libraries of TCR alpha and TCR beta, and these carried sample barcodes and UMIs. TCRdb re-called the 5' RACE reads with MiXCR, one entry per CDR3 protein. The sample consists of about 50,000 distinct CDR3 sequences, approximately 9.1% of them appearing once. Regarding the study as a whole: Later expanders leaned CD4+, whereas clones that contracted between day 15 and 85 were balanced CD4/CD8.

The CDR3 is 14 residues long. Per germline, CDR1 LGHDT and CDR2 YNNKEL (reference sequence). V lost 4 bases to trimming and J lost 8 bases, with 14 bases between them. The sample comprised PBMCs or a T cell subset sorted from them (not recorded which). The V call is TRBV3-1, the J call TRBJ2-2, with D perhaps TRBD2 (6 bases). The receptor was isolated from an adult woman who had mild COVID-19 (a few samples of this study predate the infection). Cell type and time point are not known. In DNA, the CDR3 is TGTGCCAGCAGCCCTTATTTCGGGAGAGGGGAGCTGTTTTTT. Protein product: CASSPYFGRGELFF.